This entry concerns a single TCR beta chain. The data are from a study of blood T cell repertoires in COVID-19. Study at large: The study drew acute and convalescent COVID-19 samples from the United States, Italy and Spain.

The ends lost 4 bases at V and 4 bases at J; junction bases unmatched: 5. The CDR3 contains 15 residues. From germline, CDR1 is SGHTA and CDR2 FQGNSA. The repertoire was sequenced with immunoSEQ multiplex PCR; TCRdb's copy has only in-frame clones and lacks some. The repertoire consists of 140,000 or so clones, with roughly 90% occurring once and the leading ten covering about 1.5%. The TCR originated in a human donor in a cohort sampled during active COVID-19. Sequences were obtained from peripheral blood. The chain uses TRBV7-2 and TRBJ2-1, with 9 nucleotides matching TRBD1. The CDR3 spells CASSYTGQGYNEQFF. The CDR3 nucleotides are TGTGCCAGCAGCTATACGGGACAGGGATACAATGAGCAGTTCTTC.